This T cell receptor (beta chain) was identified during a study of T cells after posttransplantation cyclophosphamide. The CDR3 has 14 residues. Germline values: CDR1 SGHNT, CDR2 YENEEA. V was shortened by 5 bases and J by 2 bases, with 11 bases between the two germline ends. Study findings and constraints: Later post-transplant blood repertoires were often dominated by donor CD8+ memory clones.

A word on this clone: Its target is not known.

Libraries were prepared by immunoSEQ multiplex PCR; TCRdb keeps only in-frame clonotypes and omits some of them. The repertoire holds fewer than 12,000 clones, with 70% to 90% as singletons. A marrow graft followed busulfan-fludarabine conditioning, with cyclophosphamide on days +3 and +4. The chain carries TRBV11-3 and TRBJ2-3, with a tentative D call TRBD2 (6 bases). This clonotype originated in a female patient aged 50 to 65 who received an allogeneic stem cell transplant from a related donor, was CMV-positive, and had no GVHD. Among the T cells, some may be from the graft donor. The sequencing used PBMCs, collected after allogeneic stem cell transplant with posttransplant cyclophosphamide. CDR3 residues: CASSPGGNTDTQYF. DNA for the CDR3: TGTGCCAGCAGCCCCGGGGGAAACACAGATACGCAGTATTTT. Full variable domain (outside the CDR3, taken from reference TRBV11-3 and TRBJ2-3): EAGVVQSPRYKIIEKKQPVAFWCNPISGHNTLYWYLQNLGQGPELLIRYENEEAVDDSQLPKDRFSAERLKGVDSTLKIQPAELGDSAVYLCASSPGGNTDTQYFGPGTRLTVL.